A selection of T cell receptor beta chains follows, all from one sample in a study of cytomegalovirus exposure and HLA in healthy donors. The method was immunoSEQ multiplex PCR; TCRdb's version includes in-frame clones alone and lacks a portion of them. The sample carries about 190,000 clones, about 89% recorded once. Sequencing was performed on PBMCs. Receptors were obtained from a man younger than 40 in good health and CMV-seronegative. CDR3s include the opening cysteine and the closing phenylalanine or tryptophan. The D gene is left open where the match is weak. Clone size is not always given. Where it is, it says once, few, many or a class for expanded clones.

d_gene	v_gene	abundance	j_gene	CDR3nt	CDR3aa
NA	TRBV28	once	TRBJ2-5	TGTGCCAGCAGCTTTCTCCGCGAAAGGACCCAGTACTTC	CASSFLRERTQYF
NA	TRBV7-2	NA	TRBJ2-5	TGTGCCAGCAGCTTAGGAGTTCAAGAGACCCAGTACTTC	CASSLGVQETQYF
NA	TRBV7-8	NA	TRBJ1-1	TGTGCCAGCAGCTTAGAACGGGACACTGAAGCTTTCTTT	CASSLERDTEAFF
NA	TRBV29-1	NA	TRBJ1-2	TGCAGCGTTACGGAGAACTATGGCTACACCTTC	CSVTENYGYTF
NA	TRBV20-1	NA	TRBJ1-4	TGCAGTGTGGAGGCGAATGAAAAACTGTTTTTT	CSVEANEKLFF
TRBD1	TRBV27	once	TRBJ2-7	TGTGCCAGCAGTTTATTGCTGGGACAGGGTATCCACGAGCAGTACTTC	CASSLLLGQGIHEQYF
TRBD2	TRBV7-2	NA	TRBJ2-2	TGTGCCACGACACGGGGGGTGAGTGGCACCGGGGAGCTGTTTTTT	CATTRGVSGTGELFF
TRBD1	TRBV10-3	NA	TRBJ2-7	TGTGCCATCAGTGAGGGACAGGGAATTCGGTACGAGCAGTACTTC	CAISEGQGIRYEQYF
TRBD2	TRBV7-9	NA	TRBJ2-1	TGTGCCAGCAGCCCACGAGCGGGAGAATTCAATGAGCAGTTCTTC	CASSPRAGEFNEQFF
NA	TRBV30	NA	TRBJ1-2	TGTGCCTGGCTATCTCGAGGCTACACCTTC	CAWLSRGYTF
NA	TRBV11-2	NA	TRBJ2-7	TGTGCCAGCAGCTTAGAGTCAGGCGGGTACGAGCAGTACTTC	CASSLESGGYEQYF
TRBD1	TRBV6-1	NA	TRBJ2-1	TGTGCCAGCAGTTTCGAACAGGGGACCTACAATGAGCAGTTCTTC	CASSFEQGTYNEQFF
TRBD2	TRBV5-1	NA	TRBJ2-3	TGCGCCAGCAGCGGTCTAGCGGGGGGTAGCACAGATACGCAGTATTTT	CASSGLAGGSTDTQYF
TRBD2	TRBV28	NA	TRBJ2-3	TGTGCCAGCAGTGCTATACGCGGGGGACCCCCACCTTCCGGAGATACGCAGTATTTT	CASSAIRGGPPPSGDTQYF
NA	TRBV4-2	NA	TRBJ2-7	TGTGCCAGCAGCCAAGTACAGGCAGCCTACGAGCAGTACTTC	CASSQVQAAYEQYF
TRBD1	TRBV7-6	NA	TRBJ2-2	TGTGCCAGCAGCCCCAGACAGGGCAGGGAGCTGTTTTTT	CASSPRQGRELFF
NA	TRBV5-6	NA	TRBJ1-2	TGTGCCAGCAGCTTGTCAGACGGGTCCCCAGACACCTTC	CASSLSDGSPDTF
TRBD2	TRBV18	NA	TRBJ2-7	TGTGCCAGCTCACCATCGGCCGCGAGCGGGGGGGCCTACGAGCAGTACTTC	CASSPSAASGGAYEQYF
TRBD1	TRBV19	NA	TRBJ1-2	TGTGCCAGTAGTCCTCAGGGGGCTGGAGGCTACACCTTC	CASSPQGAGGYTF
NA	TRBV5-6	NA	TRBJ2-7	TGTGCCAGCAGCTTGGAAGGTAGCGGATACTACGAGCAGTACTTC	CASSLEGSGYYEQYF
TRBD2	TRBV6-5	once	TRBJ2-5	TGTGCCAGCAGCGGGACTAGCGGGGTCCAAGAGACCCAGTACTTC	CASSGTSGVQETQYF
TRBD2	TRBV6-1	NA	TRBJ2-7	TGTGCCAGCAGTGAACGAGGGGCGGGAGAGCGGGCCTACGAGCAGTACTTC	CASSERGAGERAYEQYF
TRBD2	TRBV7-9	NA	TRBJ2-1	TGTGCCAGCAGCGCTGGGGGACCTGGGACTAGCGGGGGTTACAATGAGCAGTTCTTC	CASSAGGPGTSGGYNEQFF
TRBD2	TRBV18	NA	TRBJ2-1	TGTGCCAGCTCACCAGTGTCTAGCGGGAGGGGACTTAACAATGAGCAGTTCTTC	CASSPVSSGRGLNNEQFF
NA	TRBV29-1	few	TRBJ2-1	TGCAGCGTTGCGTCCGGGACTGTTACCACTGAGCAGTTCTTC	CSVASGTVTTEQFF
TRBD2	TRBV7-2	NA	TRBJ2-4	TGTGCCAGCAGCTTAGGCGGGACTAGCGGGAGATCAAACATTCAGTACTTC	CASSLGGTSGRSNIQYF
TRBD2	TRBV5-4	NA	TRBJ2-5	TGTGCCAGCAGCTTGAGGGGTGGCGGGGGGGTGGGTGAGACCCAGTACTTC	CASSLRGGGGVGETQYF
TRBD1	TRBV27	NA	TRBJ2-7	TGTGCCAGCAGTACCTCGGGACAGGGTCCCTACGAGCAGTACTTC	CASSTSGQGPYEQYF
TRBD1	TRBV28	NA	TRBJ2-7	TGTGCCAGCAGTCCCAACAGGGGGCAGGTCGAGCAGTACTTC	CASSPNRGQVEQYF
NA	TRBV5-4	NA	TRBJ1-2	TGTGCCAGCAGCGAAGCCGGACAGTCGTCCTTC	CASSEAGQSSF
TRBD2	TRBV7-7	NA	TRBJ2-2	TGTGCTAGCAGCTTAGGGGGAGTAGCGGGGGCGAACACCGGGGAGCTGTTTTTT	CASSLGGVAGANTGELFF
NA	TRBV7-2	NA	TRBJ1-2	TGTGCCAGCAGGGGCGAACAGAAAACCTTTTTCGCCTATGGCTACACCTTC	CASRGEQKTFFAYGYTF
TRBD1	TRBV19	few	TRBJ1-4	TGTGCCACCGAACAGGGGGCCGGGGAAAAACTGTTTTTT	CATEQGAGEKLFF
NA	TRBV6-1	NA	TRBJ1-3	TGTGCCAGCAGTGAATTTTCGGGGGGGAACTCTGGAAACACCATATATTTT	CASSEFSGGNSGNTIYF
TRBD1	TRBV18	NA	TRBJ1-5	TGTGCCAGCTCACCAGGACAGGGGAGTCAGCCCCAGCATTTT	CASSPGQGSQPQHF
NA	TRBV19	NA	TRBJ2-6	TGTGCCAGTAGTATAGCCACTTCGGCTGGGGCCAACGTCCTGACTTTC	CASSIATSAGANVLTF
NA	TRBV30	NA	TRBJ2-7	TGTGCCTGGAAAAACAGCGGCTCCTACGAGCAGTACTTC	CAWKNSGSYEQYF
TRBD1	TRBV4-2	NA	TRBJ2-1	TGTGCCAGCAGCCAAAGGACAGGGGGCCCCTACAATGAGCAGTTCTTC	CASSQRTGGPYNEQFF
NA	TRBV10-3	NA	TRBJ2-1	TGTGCCATCAGTGACAGAGCGGTCGCCTACAATGAGCAGTTCTTC	CAISDRAVAYNEQFF
TRBD2	TRBV27	NA	TRBJ2-7	TGTGCCAGCAGTTTGGGGACTAGCAGATCCTCCTACGAGCAGTACTTC	CASSLGTSRSSYEQYF
NA	TRBV11-2	NA	TRBJ1-2	TGTGCCAGCAGCTTAGCATCCATCTCAGGGCTTCGTGGCTACACCTTC	CASSLASISGLRGYTF
NA	TRBV27	NA	TRBJ1-1	TGTGCCAGCAGTTTAATGGCAGGGTGGATGGACACTGAAGCTTTCTTT	CASSLMAGWMDTEAFF
NA	TRBV9	NA	TRBJ1-1	TGTGCCAGCAGCGTAGGGACAGCCGGTATTACTGAAGCTTTCTTT	CASSVGTAGITEAFF
NA	TRBV10-3	NA	TRBJ1-5	TGTGCCATCAGTGAGTCGAGTGAGCCCCAGCATTTT	CAISESSEPQHF
NA	TRBV27	NA	TRBJ2-5	TGTGCCAGCAGGCGGTCGGGGCAAGAGACCCAGTACTTC	CASRRSGQETQYF
TRBD2	TRBV27	NA	TRBJ2-3	TGTGCCAGCAAAATGGCGGGAGGGAGAGATACGCAGTATTTT	CASKMAGGRDTQYF
NA	TRBV7-2	NA	TRBJ2-7	TGTGCCAGCAGCTTAGGGTTTGAAGGGTCTAGGGGGGAGCAGTACTTC	CASSLGFEGSRGEQYF
TRBD1	TRBV11-2	NA	TRBJ2-3	TGTGCCAGCAGCACCGACAGGGAAGGTTACGGGGCGGCAGATACGCAGTATTTT	CASSTDREGYGAADTQYF